The 2 T cell receptor beta chains presented below share a single source sample, sequenced in a study of STAT5B mutations in CD4+ large granular lymphocyte leukemia (dated by TCRdb to between 2020 and 2023). Receptor libraries were prepared by the immunoSEQ multiplex PCR assay. In its TCRdb copy, this immuneACCESS table keeps in-frame sequences only and misses some clones. Where compared with another copy, unresolved V genes explain less than half of these, and the others have no known cause. The sample table shows approximately 20,000 clones, and roughly 84% are seen once. Clones ranked in the top ten supply around 13% of the sample. Material for sequencing was CD4+ T cells from blood buffy coats. The receptors come from a human donor in good health.

CDR3: CAWIRGLYGYTF. DNA of the CDR3: TGTGCCTGGATTCGGGGCCTCTATGGCTACACCTTC. The gene calls are TRBV30 and TRBJ1-2, with a possible D match to TRBD1 (5 bases). In germline, CDR1 is GTSNPN, CDR2 SVGIG (reference sequence). CDR3 length: 12 amino acids. V was clipped by 4 bases and J by 4 bases, with 10 bases between them.

The DNA for the CDR3 is TGTGCCAGCAGCCCTGTAGCGGGCACAGATACGCAGTATTTT. Amino acids: CASSPVAGTDTQYF. The V gene is TRBV14, the J gene TRBJ2-3, with a possible D match to TRBD2 (6 bases). V was clipped by 4 bases and J by 1 base, with 9 bases between them. Germline lookup yields CDR1 SGHDN and CDR2 FVKESK. The CDR3 runs 14 residues.